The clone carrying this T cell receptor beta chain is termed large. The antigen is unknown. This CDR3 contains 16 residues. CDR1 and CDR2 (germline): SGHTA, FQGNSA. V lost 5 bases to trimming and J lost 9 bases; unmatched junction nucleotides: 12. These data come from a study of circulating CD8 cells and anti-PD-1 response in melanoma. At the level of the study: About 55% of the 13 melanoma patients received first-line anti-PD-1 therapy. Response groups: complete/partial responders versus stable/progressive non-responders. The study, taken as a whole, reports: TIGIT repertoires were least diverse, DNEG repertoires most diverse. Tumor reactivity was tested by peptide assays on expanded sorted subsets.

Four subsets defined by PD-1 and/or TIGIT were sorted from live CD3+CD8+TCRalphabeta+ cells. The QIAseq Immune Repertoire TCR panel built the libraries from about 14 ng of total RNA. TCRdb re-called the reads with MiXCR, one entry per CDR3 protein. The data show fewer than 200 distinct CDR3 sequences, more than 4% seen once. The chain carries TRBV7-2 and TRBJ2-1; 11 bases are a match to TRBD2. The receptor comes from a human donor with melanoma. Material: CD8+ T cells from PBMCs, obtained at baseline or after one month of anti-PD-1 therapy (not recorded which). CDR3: CASSRRTSGSGSEQFF. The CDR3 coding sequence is TGTGCCAGCAGCCGCAGGACTAGCGGGTCGGGGAGTGAGCAGTTCTTC.